A single sample is the source of the 15 T cell receptor beta chains below, sequenced in a study of response to subunit inactivated influenza vaccine. One entry per CDR3 protein, called by TCRdb with MiXCR from the RT-PCR reads. The sample records hundreds of thousands of distinct CDR3 sequences, 9% to 15% being singletons. This specimen was non-naive T cells sorted from PBMCs, taken less than 15 days before vaccination. These receptors were collected from a man aged 45-60 years who received an inactivated influenza vaccine.

The rearrangement links TRBV7-9 to TRBJ2-2, with D perhaps matching TRBD2 (5 bases). Germline V gives CDR1 SEHNR, CDR2 FQNEAQ (reference sequence). The length of the CDR3 is 16 residues. Trimming left V 2 bases short and J 3 bases short, with 13 bases between. The CDR3 coding sequence is TGTGCCAGCAGCTTACCCGGGGTAGCCGACACCGGGGAGCTGTTTTTT. Translated, it gives CASSLPGVADTGELFF.

This chain uses TRBV20-1 with TRBJ1-2, with D perhaps matching TRBD1 (6 bases). This CDR3 is built from 13 residues. Deletions cut 6 bases from V and 4 bases from J, with 15 bases between. CDR1 is DFQATT and CDR2 is SNEGSKA in the germline V gene (reference sequence). The DNA for the CDR3 is TGCAGTGCGAGCAGGGGCAGAGGCTATGGCTACACCTTC. This translates into CSASRGRGYGYTF.

This clonotype occurred many times. The CDR3 loop reads CASSQMPGANQPQHF. The CDR3 DNA reads TGCGCCAGCAGCCAAATGCCTGGAGCAAATCAGCCCCAGCATTTT. The chain links TRBV4-3 to TRBJ1-5; D gene ambiguous. CDR1 and CDR2 from the germline V gene are LGHNA and YSLEER. Trimming took 2 bases from V and 4 from J, leaving 12 bases between them. The CDR3 length is 15 residues.

At least ten counts were recorded for this clonotype. The chain joins TRBV5-1 to TRBJ2-7, with a weak D call TRBD2 (6 bases). Germline CDR1 and CDR2: SGHRS and YFSETQ. This CDR3 has 12 amino acids. V was shortened by 5 bases and J by 6 bases, with 12 bases between the two germline ends. The CDR3 reads CASSRVGGEQYF. The CDR3 DNA reads as TGCGCCAGCAGTCGTGTCGGGGGCGAGCAGTACTTC.

J is TRBJ2-5 and V is TRBV5-5; D gene unclear. V lost 2 bases and J lost 5, with 13 bases in between. The CDR3 covers 14 residues. Per the germline V gene, CDR1 is SGHKS and CDR2 is YYEKEE (reference sequence). The DNA for the CDR3 is TGTGCCAGCAGCTTCGCTACGGACGGGGAGACCCAGTACTTC. Amino acid sequence: CASSFATDGETQYF.

A single count supports this clonotype. The chain links TRBV7-3 to TRBJ1-1; D gene uncertain. Germline V lookup: CDR1 SGHTA, CDR2 FQGTGA. This CDR3 contains 13 residues. Trimming took off 4 bases at V and 2 bases at J, with 8 bases between the two ends. The DNA for the CDR3 is TGTGCCAGCAGCTCAGACATTAACACTGAAGCTTTCTTT. Amino acid sequence: CASSSDINTEAFF.

V is TRBV5-8 and J is TRBJ1-5, with D maybe TRBD1 (5 bases). Germline V gene lookup returns CDR1 SGHTS and CDR2 YDEGEE. The CDR3 extends over 14 amino acids. The V end lost 0 bases, the J end lost 6 bases, and 10 bases lay between the germline ends. DNA for the CDR3: TGTGCCAGCAGCTTGGGGGGACGTGGTCAGCCCCAGCATTTT. It codes for CASSLGGRGQPQHF. The full variable domain, in which reference TRBV5-8 and TRBJ1-5 provide the parts outside the CDR3, is EAGVTQSPTHLIKTRGQQATLRCSPISGHTSVYWYQQALGLGLQFLLWYDEGEERNRGNFPPRFSGRQFPNYSSELNVNALELEDSALYLCASSLGGRGQPQHFGDGTRLSIL.

This clonotype was seen at least ten times. In nucleotides, the CDR3 is TGTGCCAGCAGCTACGGACAGGGGGAAGCTTTCTTT. Protein product: CASSYGQGEAFF. V usage is TRBV7-9 and J usage is TRBJ1-1, with 9 bases fitting TRBD1. The CDR3 length is 12 residues. Germline CDR1 SEHNR, CDR2 FQNEAQ (reference sequence). The trim removed 4 bases at V and 8 bases at J, leaving 2 bases unmatched.

The chain has TRBV4-3 and TRBJ2-5; D is uncertain. The CDR3 is 14 amino acids. In germline, CDR1 is LGHNA, CDR2 YSLEER. Trimming shortened V by 3 bases and J by 7 bases, and 15 bases separated the two germline ends. CDR3 sequence: CASSQSWVSGTQYF. CDR3 DNA: TGCGCCAGCAGCCAGTCTTGGGTCTCCGGGACCCAGTACTTC.

This clonotype came up a few times. V and J are TRBV7-9 and TRBJ1-2; perhaps TRBD1 as D (5 bases). Germline CDR1 and CDR2: SEHNR and FQNEAQ (reference sequence). Trimming removed 5 bases from V and 1 base from J, with 11 bases in between. The CDR3 extends over 14 amino acids. The CDR3 DNA sequence: TGTGCCAGCAGCCCCCGGGACCTTAACTATGGCTACACCTTC. The encoded protein is CASSPRDLNYGYTF.

This clonotype was found a few times. The chain links TRBV19 to TRBJ2-7; TRBD1 is a possible D gene (6 bases). The CDR3 extends over 14 amino acids. V lost 6 bases and J 3 bases, leaving 15 bases between the germline ends. In germline, CDR1 is LNHDA, CDR2 SQIVND (reference sequence). The CDR3 region is CASSHRAGNYEQYF. The CDR3 coding sequence is TGTGCCAGTAGCCACAGGGCCGGGAACTACGAGCAGTACTTC.

This clonotype was recorded a few times. The rearrangement uses TRBV6-2 or TRBV6-3 and TRBJ2-5, with D perhaps given as TRBD1 or TRBD2 (6 bases each). CDR3 size: 14 residues. The V end lost 6 bases, the J end lost 5 bases, and 16 bases lay between the germline ends. CDR1 is MNHEY, CDR2 SVGEGT, per germline. CDR3 nucleotides: TGTGCCAGCAGACCGCCCCAGGGGAGGGAGACCCAGTACTTC. It yields the protein CASRPPQGRETQYF.

This clonotype has a handful of counts. This rearrangement joins TRBV28 to TRBJ1-2; unclear D gene. Trimming took 4 bases from V and 8 from J, leaving 11 bases between them. This CDR3 spans 12 amino acids. Germline CDR1 reads MDHEN; CDR2 reads SYDVKM. The CDR3 DNA is TGTGCCAGCAGTTCCCTCGGACGAGGCTACACCTTC. As protein: CASSSLGRGYTF.

The chain has TRBV2 and TRBJ2-7; TRBD2 matches at 13 bases. The CDR3 has 17 residues. The V gene's germline CDR1 is SNHLY and CDR2 FYNNEI. V shed 3 bases and J 0 bases; nucleotides not matched to a gene: 5. The CDR3 is CASSEIGTSGTSYEQYF. The CDR3 region has the DNA TGTGCCAGCAGTGAGATCGGGACTAGCGGGACCTCCTACGAGCAGTACTTC.

This clonotype showed up many times. The rearrangement joins TRBV20-1 to TRBJ2-3, with D perhaps matching TRBD2 (7 bases). The germline CDR1 and CDR2 sequences are DFQATT and SNEGSKA (reference sequence). The germline V and J ends were trimmed by 1 base and 2 bases, with 16 bases remaining between them. The CDR3 extends over 16 amino acids. The DNA of the CDR3 is TGCAGTGCTAGAGGTTTGAGGGGGGGGACCACAGATACGCAGTATTTT. Translated: CSARGLRGGTTDTQYF.